Included here is one T cell receptor beta chain sequence, with context. Seattle-derived patients entered the study during active infection and were followed longitudinally. The CDR3 runs to 18 residues. Trimming stripped 4 bases from V and 0 bases from J, with 18 bases between. Germline V gene lookup returns CDR1 LNHDA and CDR2 SQIVND (reference sequence). This sample is part of a study of blood T cell repertoires in COVID-19. As for the study in general: Some COVID-19 samples were acute and others convalescent; all came from the United States, Italy and Spain.

Authors' processing steps: For nucleated cells, counts were estimated from reference gene primer amplification. Measured with immunoSEQ multiplex PCR; TCRdb has only the in-frame clones, and not every one. The V and J calls and the clone size are those of that table, but D and trimming were determined from the DNA. The table lists some 260,000 clones, approximately 89% of them singletons. The genes are TRBV19 and TRBJ1-4; weak D call: TRBD1 (5 bases). This receptor was identified in a woman in her 30s with COVID-19, enrolled during active disease. The source material was peripheral blood. Here the CDR3 DNA reads TGTGCCAGTAGTACAGGGTTTATGGGGCCAGCAACTAATGAAAAACTGTTTTTT. Translation: CASSTGFMGPATNEKLFF.